Below, 3 T cell receptor beta chains from the same sample are listed, as sequenced in a study of T-cell reconstitution after alpha-beta-depleted transplantation in children. It was with unique molecular identifiers that the TCRbeta library was prepared. TCRdb reprocessed the PCR reads with MiXCR, giving one entry per CDR3 protein. The table has about 580,000 distinct CDR3 sequences, 23% seen once. Here the sequenced sample was PBMCs, mostly from graft donor cells, taken 360 days after TCRalphabeta/CD19-depleted stem cell transplant. These TCRs come from a boy under three years old who had a stem cell transplant for acute myeloid leukemia, so the T cells may come from the graft donor.

This clonotype occurred many times. The chain has TRBV6-5 and TRBJ2-2, with a possible D match to TRBD1 (6 bases). Between the trimmed V and J ends, which lost 11 bases and 0 bases, there was a span of 13 bases. The germline CDR1 and CDR2 sequences are MNHEY and SVGAGI. The CDR3 has 14 residues. CDR3 coding DNA: TGTGCCGCCAGACAGGATTCGAACACCGGGGAGCTGTTTTTT. This gives the protein CAARQDSNTGELFF.

The chain is built from TRBV15 and TRBJ2-5; D assignment may be TRBD1 or TRBD2 (5 bases each). The V end lost 2 bases, the J end lost 1 base, and 20 bases lay between the germline ends. The CDR3 has 18 residues. Germline V gene sequence: CDR1 LNHNV, CDR2 YYDKDF (reference sequence). CDR3 sequence: CATSRRRDGARGQETQYF. In DNA form, the CDR3 reads TGTGCCACCAGCAGACGAAGGGACGGGGCGAGGGGCCAAGAGACCCAGTACTTC. The full variable domain, with the rest looked up from reference TRBV15 and TRBJ2-5, is DAMVIQNPRYQVTQFGKPVTLSCSQTLNHNVMYWYQQKSSQAPKLLFHYYDKDFNNEADTPDNFQSRRPNTSFCFLDIRSPGLGDTAMYLCATSRRRDGARGQETQYFGPGTRLLVL.

The CDR3 spells CASSPDRAFNDEQYF. As DNA, the CDR3 is TGTGCCAGCAGCCCCGACAGGGCCTTTAACGACGAGCAGTACTTC. The chain carries TRBV7-9 and TRBJ2-7, with 7 bases matching TRBD1. Germline V gene sequence: CDR1 SEHNR, CDR2 FQNEAQ (reference sequence). This CDR3 has 15 residues. Trimming removed 5 bases from V and 5 bases from J; junction bases left unmatched: 12.